The 32 T cell receptor beta chains reported below all come from one sample, sequenced in a study of identifying expanded T cells in peripheral blood. Assay used: immunoSEQ multiplex PCR; TCRdb lists only in-frame clones, some missing. The data contain about 91,000 clones, about nine tenths of them singletons. The sample comprised blood. The receptor source for this set is a person aged 18-70 years in good health.

The genes are TRBV4-2 and TRBJ2-3; D could derive from TRBD1 or TRBD2 (6 bases each). The V gene lost 0 bases and the J gene lost 3 bases, with 13 bases spanning the gap. This CDR3 spans 16 amino acids. Germline CDR1 reads LGHNA; CDR2 reads YNFKEQ. The CDR3: CASSQERKGGTDTQYF. The CDR3 DNA follows: TGTGCCAGCAGCCAAGAACGGAAAGGGGGGACAGATACGCAGTATTTT.

The chain couples TRBV15 to TRBJ1-1; weak D call: TRBD1 (5 bases). The CDR3 is made up of 13 amino acids. Between the trimmed V and J ends, which lost 1 base and 3 bases, there was a span of 6 bases. CDR1 is LNHNV, CDR2 YYDKDF, per germline (reference sequence). CDR3 residues: CATSRGTHTEAFF. The CDR3 DNA follows: TGTGCCACCAGCAGAGGGACACACACTGAAGCTTTCTTT.

V and J are TRBV19 and TRBJ2-2; D is undetermined. Trimming cost V 7 bases and J 4 bases, with 19 bases left between them. This CDR3 region has 16 residues. CDR1 is LNHDA and CDR2 is SQIVND in the germline V gene (reference sequence). The CDR3 spells CASTPGAPKSTGELFF. The CDR3, as DNA: TGTGCCAGTACCCCCGGTGCTCCCAAGAGCACCGGGGAGCTGTTTTTT.

V and J are TRBV4-3 and TRBJ2-7; D remains unclear. Germline V gene sequence: CDR1 LGHNA, CDR2 YSLEER. Between the trimmed V and J ends, which lost 8 bases and 4 bases, there was a span of 9 bases. The CDR3 covers 11 residues. This CDR3 is CASGPGYEQYF. For the CDR3, the DNA is TGCGCCAGCGGACCAGGATACGAGCAGTACTTC.

The chain is built from TRBV5-1 and TRBJ1-3, with D unresolved. The V gene's germline CDR1 is SGHRS and CDR2 YFSETQ. Trimming left V 0 bases short and J 0 bases short, with 13 bases between. CDR3 size: 17 residues. CDR3 sequence: CASSLDTLQSSGNTIYF. The CDR3 DNA sequence: TGCGCCAGCAGCTTGGATACTCTCCAAAGCTCTGGAAACACCATATATTTT. Full variable domain (missing parts from reference TRBV5-1 and TRBJ1-3): KAGVTQTPRYLIKTRGQQVTLSCSPISGHRSVSWYQQTPGQGLQFLFEYFSETQRNKGNFPGRFSGRQFSNSRSEMNVSTLELGDSALYLCASSLDTLQSSGNTIYFGEGSWLTVV.

This chain connects TRBV4-1 to TRBJ2-3; D not certain. The CDR3 runs to 13 residues. Germline V CDR1 and CDR2: MGHRA, YSYEKL. The ends were cut back, 4 bases at V and 6 bases at J, with 11 bases in the middle. The CDR3 sequence: CASSPAGEDTQYF. CDR3 coding DNA: TGCGCCAGCAGCCCAGCCGGTGAGGATACGCAGTATTTT.

The chain carries TRBV19 and TRBJ2-3; 14 bases match TRBD2. The CDR3 is made up of 16 amino acids. Germline CDR1 LNHDA, CDR2 SQIVND (reference sequence). Losses at the gene ends were 5 bases for V and 4 bases for J; bases not matched to a gene: 5. The CDR3 loop is CASSPGTSGSPDTQYF. CDR3 nucleotide sequence: TGTGCCAGTAGTCCTGGGACTAGCGGGAGCCCAGATACGCAGTATTTT.

This chain's CDR3 is CASSMGDSLMNTEAFF. Written as DNA, the CDR3 is TGTGCCAGTAGTATGGGGGACAGCCTTATGAACACTGAAGCTTTCTTT. The V and J genes are TRBV19 and TRBJ1-1; 7 bases align to TRBD1. The CDR3 loop spans 16 amino acids. J was trimmed by 0 bases and V by 3 bases; bases with no gene match: 7. Germline loops: CDR1 LNHDA, CDR2 SQIVND (reference sequence).

Notes on this clone: Other nucleotide sequences from this sample produce the same CDR3. The rearrangement joins TRBV9 to TRBJ1-2; the D gene is possibly TRBD1 (5 bases). CDR1 is SGDLS and CDR2 is YYNGEE in the germline V gene. The CDR3 consists of 13 residues. The V end was cut by 0 bases, the J end by 3 bases, with 6 bases between. CDR3 coding DNA: TGTGCCAGCAGCGTAGAGGGACACTATGGCTACACCTTC. Protein: CASSVEGHYGYTF.

This chain uses TRBV6-4 with TRBJ2-3, with TRBD1 matching over 10 bases. The CDR3 is 15 residues long. The junction had 4 bases not matched to a gene; V was cut back by 0 bases and J by 7 bases. Germline lookup yields CDR1 MRHNA and CDR2 SNTAGT. The CDR3 here is CASSDSTGGVNTQYF. The DNA for the CDR3 is TGTGCCAGCAGTGACTCGACAGGGGGCGTTAATACGCAGTATTTT.

The chain links TRBV19 to TRBJ2-2, with no clear D. The germline V gene has CDR1 LNHDA and CDR2 SQIVND (reference sequence). Deletions cut 2 bases from V and 1 base from J, with 5 bases between. This CDR3 spans 14 amino acids. CDR3 bases: TGTGCCAGTAGTATACGGAGGAACACCGGGGAGCTGTTTTTT. Translation gives CASSIRRNTGELFF.

The chain couples TRBV9 to TRBJ2-1; TRBD2 matches 7 bases. The germline CDR1 and CDR2 sequences are SGDLS and YYNGEE. This CDR3 has 15 amino acids. Trimming took 0 bases from V and 7 from J; bases not matched to a gene: 7. The CDR3 region has the DNA TGTGCCAGCAGCGTAGGCGGAAGGGGAGGGAATGAGCAGTTCTTC. This translates into CASSVGGRGGNEQFF.

The V gene is TRBV28, the J gene TRBJ1-6; D remains unclear. Germline CDR1 MDHEN, CDR2 SYDVKM. The CDR3 contains 14 residues. Trimming stripped 2 bases from V and 8 bases from J, with 10 bases between. The CDR3 spells CASSLASKHSPLHF. In DNA form, the CDR3 reads TGTGCCAGCAGTTTAGCCAGTAAGCATTCACCCCTCCACTTT.

The V gene is TRBV2, the J gene TRBJ2-1; tentative D call: TRBD1 (6 bases). This CDR3 comprises 10 residues. V was shortened by 10 bases and J by 7 bases, with 8 bases between the two germline ends. Germline V gene data show CDR1 as SNHLY and CDR2 as FYNNEI. The CDR3 loop is CATRGNEQFF. For the CDR3, the DNA is TGTGCCACCAGGGGTAATGAGCAGTTCTTC.

The V gene is TRBV9, the J gene TRBJ2-7, with TRBD2 identical over 14 bases. The CDR3 loop spans 16 amino acids. Germline lookup yields CDR1 SGDLS and CDR2 YYNGEE. V was clipped by 3 bases and J by 6 bases; unmatched bases: 8. The CDR3 DNA reads as TGTGCCAGCAGCGGGGGGCCGGGACTAGCGGGAGTCGAGCAGTACTTC. Amino acid sequence: CASSGGPGLAGVEQYF.

This sequence joins TRBV21-1 and TRBJ2-7; TRBD1 is the table's D call and was not checked against the DNA. TRBV21-1 is classified as a pseudogene. This CDR3 has 13 amino acids. The DNA of the CDR3 is TGTGCCAGCAGCATTGACAGGTTTGACGAGCAGTACTTC. Protein product: CASSIDRFDEQYF.

This chain connects TRBV7-9 to TRBJ1-2; D unclear. Trimming removed 8 bases from V and 4 bases from J, with 11 bases in between. Germline V CDR1 and CDR2: SEHNR, FQNEAQ (reference sequence). The CDR3 contains 12 residues. CDR3 coding DNA: TGTGCCAGCGAGCAGCCGAGCTATGGCTACACCTTC. It codes for CASEQPSYGYTF.

CDR3 bases: TGTGCCAGCTGGGCGTTGCTGGTGGGCACAGATACGCAGTATTTT. Amino acids: CASWALLVGTDTQYF. This chain connects TRBV6-1 to TRBJ2-3; unclear D gene. Trimming stripped 8 bases from V and 1 base from J, with 16 bases between. This CDR3 has 15 amino acids. The germline V gene has CDR1 MNHNS and CDR2 SASEGT.

This chain joins TRBV2 and TRBJ2-5; D is perhaps TRBD2 (6 bases). The V gene lost 6 bases and the J gene lost 3 bases, with 14 bases spanning the gap. Germline CDR1 and CDR2: SNHLY and FYNNEI. The CDR3 has 14 residues. The CDR3 spells CASRLRGTEETQYF. The CDR3 region has the DNA TGTGCCAGCAGGCTTCGGGGGACTGAAGAGACCCAGTACTTC.

J is TRBJ2-6 and V is TRBV6-5, with a possible D match to TRBD1 (6 bases). V dropped 8 bases and J dropped 0 bases, with 11 bases sitting between them. Germline assignment: CDR1 MNHEY and CDR2 SVGAGI. The CDR3 has 15 residues. The CDR3 DNA reads TGTGCCAGCGGGGCAGGGGACTCTGGGGCCAACGTCCTGACTTTC. This encodes CASGAGDSGANVLTF.

This chain links TRBV5-1 with TRBJ1-3, with TRBD1 matching over 8 bases. Germline V gene data show CDR1 as SGHRS and CDR2 as YFSETQ. CDR3 length: 14 amino acids. Unmatched junction bases numbered 4, after V lost 4 bases and J lost 4 bases. The CDR3 sequence is CASSIGTGGNTIYF. CDR3 DNA sequence: TGCGCCAGCAGCATCGGGACAGGCGGAAACACCATATATTTT.

V is TRBV27 and J is TRBJ2-3; D is perhaps TRBD1 (5 bases). Between the trimmed V and J ends, which lost 3 bases and 0 bases, there was a span of 10 bases. This CDR3 is built from 15 residues. From germline, CDR1 is MNHEY and CDR2 SMNVEV (reference sequence). CDR3 loop: CASSFRRQSTDTQYF. CDR3 DNA: TGTGCCAGCAGTTTTCGTAGACAGAGCACAGATACGCAGTATTTT.

The chain recombines TRBV28 with TRBJ2-3, with TRBD2 matching over 10 bases. Per the germline V gene, CDR1 is MDHEN and CDR2 is SYDVKM. Trimming removed 2 bases from V and 2 bases from J; junction bases left unmatched: 7. This CDR3 has 17 residues. In DNA form, the CDR3 reads TGTGCCAGCAGTTTACGTCTGCTAGCGGGAGACACAGATACGCAGTATTTT. This sequence encodes CASSLRLLAGDTDTQYF.

The V call is TRBV13, the J call TRBJ2-7; 9 bases are shared with TRBD1. The junction had 9 bases not matched to a gene; V was cut back by 0 bases and J by 3 bases. Germline values: CDR1 PRHDT, CDR2 FYEKMQ (reference sequence). This CDR3 is 17 amino acids long. CDR3 residues: CASSLGVAGQGRYEQYF. The DNA for the CDR3 is TGTGCCAGCAGCTTAGGGGTTGCGGGACAGGGTCGCTACGAGCAGTACTTC. The whole variable domain, remainder taken from reference TRBV13 and TRBJ2-7, is AAGVIQSPRHLIKEKRETATLKCYPIPRHDTVYWYQQGPGQDPQFLISFYEKMQSDKGSIPDRFSAQQFSDYHSELNMSSLELGDSALYFCASSLGVAGQGRYEQYFGPGTRLTVT.

J is TRBJ2-6 and V is TRBV15, with a tentative D call TRBD2 (5 bases). The V and J ends lost 9 bases and 0 bases respectively, with 15 bases between them. Germline loops: CDR1 LNHNV, CDR2 YYDKDF (reference sequence). This CDR3 region has 16 residues. CDR3 sequence (DNA): TGTGCCACATCGGGGTGGGGATTCTCTGGGGCCAACGTCCTGACTTTC. Its translation is CATSGWGFSGANVLTF.

The chain carries TRBV9 and TRBJ1-6, with D tentatively TRBD1 (5 bases). In germline, CDR1 is SGDLS, CDR2 YYNGEE. With 1 base removed from V and 9 bases from J, the gap between germline ends came to 14 bases. The CDR3 runs to 15 residues. The CDR3 sequence: CASSVRDQSSSPLHF. The DNA of the CDR3 is TGTGCCAGCAGCGTAAGGGACCAATCGAGTTCACCCCTCCACTTT. The full variable domain, rest sourced from reference TRBV9 and TRBJ1-6, is DSGVTQTPKHLITATGQRVTLRCSPRSGDLSVYWYQQSLDQGLQFLIQYYNGEERAKGNILERFSAQQFPDLHSELNLSSLELGDSALYFCASSVRDQSSSPLHFGNGTRLTVT.

The CDR3 DNA follows: TGTGCCAGCAGCGCGGGGCACAGGGGGCTAGGTGAAAAACTGTTTTTT. Its translation is CASSAGHRGLGEKLFF. The chain joins TRBV9 to TRBJ1-4; 9 nucleotides match TRBD1. CDR1 is SGDLS and CDR2 is YYNGEE in the germline V gene. V shed 3 bases and J 7 bases; nucleotides not matched to a gene: 10. This CDR3 region has 16 residues.

The rearrangement links TRBV9 to TRBJ1-3; no firm D call. This CDR3 is built from 14 residues. The germline V gene encodes CDR1 SGDLS and CDR2 YYNGEE. V was shortened by 3 bases and J by 8 bases, with 15 bases between the two germline ends. The CDR3 here is CASSGDQVSDTIYF. CDR3 in DNA: TGTGCCAGCAGCGGCGACCAGGTGTCAGACACCATATATTTT.

The chain is built from TRBV5-1 and TRBJ1-1; D is perhaps TRBD1 (5 bases). V was shortened by 2 bases and J by 2 bases, with 7 bases between the two germline ends. Germline loops: CDR1 SGHRS, CDR2 YFSETQ. CDR3 size: 13 residues. CDR3 protein: CASSFDSNTEAFF. CDR3 nucleotides: TGCGCCAGCAGCTTTGACAGTAACACTGAAGCTTTCTTT. The full variable domain, with the rest looked up from reference TRBV5-1 and TRBJ1-1, is KAGVTQTPRYLIKTRGQQVTLSCSPISGHRSVSWYQQTPGQGLQFLFEYFSETQRNKGNFPGRFSGRQFSNSRSEMNVSTLELGDSALYLCASSFDSNTEAFFGQGTRLTVV.

The chain uses TRBV2 and TRBJ1-4; D gene unclear. With 6 bases removed from V and 0 bases from J, the gap between germline ends came to 5 bases. CDR1 SNHLY and CDR2 FYNNEI come from the germline V gene. This CDR3 is built from 13 residues. The CDR3 region has the DNA TGTGCCAGCAGAGCCACAACTAATGAAAAACTGTTTTTT. Protein sequence: CASRATTNEKLFF. Together with reference TRBV2 and TRBJ1-4, the CDR3 gives the full variable domain: EPEVTQTPSHQVTQMGQEVILRCVPISNHLYFYWYRQILGQKVEFLVSFYNNEISEKSEIFDDQFSVERPDGSNFTLKIRSTKLEDSAMYFCASRATTNEKLFFGSGTQLSVL.

The DNA for the CDR3 is TGTGCCAGCACCGCAGGAATCGAAGCTTTCTTT. As protein: CASTAGIEAFF. The rearrangement joins TRBV7-9 to TRBJ1-1; the D is unclear. This CDR3 region has 11 residues. Germline V gives CDR1 SEHNR, CDR2 FQNEAQ (reference sequence). Trimming took 7 bases from V and 8 from J, leaving 11 bases between them.

This chain uses TRBV18 with TRBJ2-5; 7 positions agree with TRBD1. CDR1 is KGHSH, CDR2 LQKENI, per germline. J gave up 2 bases and V 3 bases, and 3 bases lay outside the gene matches. CDR3 length equals 14 residues. In DNA form, the CDR3 reads TGTGCCAGCTCACCCTACAGGGGACAAGAGACCCAGTACTTC. Translation gives CASSPYRGQETQYF.